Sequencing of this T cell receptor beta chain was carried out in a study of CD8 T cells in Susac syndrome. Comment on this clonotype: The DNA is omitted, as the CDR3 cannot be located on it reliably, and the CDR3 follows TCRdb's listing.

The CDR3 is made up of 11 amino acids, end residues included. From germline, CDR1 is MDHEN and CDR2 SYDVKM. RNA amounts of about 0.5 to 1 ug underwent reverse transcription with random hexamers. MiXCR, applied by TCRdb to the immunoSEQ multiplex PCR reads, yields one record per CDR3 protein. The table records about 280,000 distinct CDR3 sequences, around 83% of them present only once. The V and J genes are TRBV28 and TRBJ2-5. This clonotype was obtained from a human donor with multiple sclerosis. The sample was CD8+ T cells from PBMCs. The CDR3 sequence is CASSFLETQYF.